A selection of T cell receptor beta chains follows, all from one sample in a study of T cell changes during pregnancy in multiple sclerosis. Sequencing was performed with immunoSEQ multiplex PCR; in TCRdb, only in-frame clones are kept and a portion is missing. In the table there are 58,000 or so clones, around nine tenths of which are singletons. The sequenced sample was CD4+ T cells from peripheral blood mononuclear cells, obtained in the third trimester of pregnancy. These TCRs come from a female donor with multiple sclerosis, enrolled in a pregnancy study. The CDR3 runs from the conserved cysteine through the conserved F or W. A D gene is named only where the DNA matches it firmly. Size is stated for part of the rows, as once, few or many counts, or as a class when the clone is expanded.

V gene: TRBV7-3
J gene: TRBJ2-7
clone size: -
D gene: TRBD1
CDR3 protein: CASSRDRGNEQYF
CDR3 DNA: TGTGCCAGCAGCAGGGACAGGGGGAACGAGCAGTACTTC

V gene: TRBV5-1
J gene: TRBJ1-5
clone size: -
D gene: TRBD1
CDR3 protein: CASRHGQDQPQHF
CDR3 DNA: TGCGCCAGCAGGCACGGACAGGATCAGCCCCAGCATTTT

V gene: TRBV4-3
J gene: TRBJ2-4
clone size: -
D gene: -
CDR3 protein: CASSQARGAKNIQYF
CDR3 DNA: TGCGCCAGCAGCCAGGCCCGGGGGGCCAAAAACATTCAGTACTTC

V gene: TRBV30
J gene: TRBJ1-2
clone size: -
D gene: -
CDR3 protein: CAWSVRDRGYTF
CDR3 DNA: TGTGCCTGGAGTGTACGGGATCGGGGCTACACCTTC

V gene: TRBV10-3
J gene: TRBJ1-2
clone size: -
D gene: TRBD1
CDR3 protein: CAISVGTGKGHGYTF
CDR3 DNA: TGTGCCATCAGTGTAGGGACAGGGAAGGGTCATGGCTACACCTTC

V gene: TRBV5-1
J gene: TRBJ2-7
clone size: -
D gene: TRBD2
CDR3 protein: CASSLGLVREQYF
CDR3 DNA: TGCGCCAGCAGCCTCGGACTAGTAAGAGAGCAGTACTTC

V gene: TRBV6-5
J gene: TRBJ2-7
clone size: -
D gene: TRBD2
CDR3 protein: CASSYGAGGGEEQYF
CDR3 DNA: TGTGCCAGCAGTTACGGCGCGGGGGGTGGTGAAGAGCAGTACTTC

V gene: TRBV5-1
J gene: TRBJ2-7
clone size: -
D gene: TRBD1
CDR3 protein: CASSLAADRSYEQYF
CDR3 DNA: TGCGCCAGCAGCCTGGCCGCGGACAGGAGCTACGAGCAGTACTTC

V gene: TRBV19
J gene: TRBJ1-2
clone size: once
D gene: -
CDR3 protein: CASSIGGDSPYGYTF
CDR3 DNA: TGTGCCAGTAGTATAGGGGGGGACTCACCATATGGCTACACCTTC

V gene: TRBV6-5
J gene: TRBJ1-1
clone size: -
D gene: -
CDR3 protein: CASSRGFEAFF
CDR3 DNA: TGTGCCAGCAGTAGGGGTTTTGAAGCTTTCTTT

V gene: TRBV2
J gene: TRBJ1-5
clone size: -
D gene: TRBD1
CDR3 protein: CASSPRTGLNQPQHF
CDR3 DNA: TGTGCCAGCAGCCCCAGGACAGGCTTAAATCAGCCCCAGCATTTT

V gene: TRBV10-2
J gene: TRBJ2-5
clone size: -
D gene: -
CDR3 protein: CASSEMGRETQYF
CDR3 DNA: TGCGCCAGCAGTGAAATGGGCAGGGAGACCCAGTACTTC

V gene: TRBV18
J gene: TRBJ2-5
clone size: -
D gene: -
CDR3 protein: CASSPPGQGQETQYF
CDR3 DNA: TGTGCCAGCTCACCACCGGGGCAGGGTCAGGAGACCCAGTACTTC

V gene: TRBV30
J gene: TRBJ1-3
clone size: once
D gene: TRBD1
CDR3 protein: CAWSETGSAGNTIYF
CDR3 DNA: TGTGCCTGGAGTGAGACAGGGAGCGCTGGAAACACCATATATTTT

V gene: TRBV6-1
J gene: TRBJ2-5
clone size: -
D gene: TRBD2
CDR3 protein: CASIREEVQETQYF
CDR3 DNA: TGTGCCAGCATCCGGGAGGAGGTTCAAGAGACCCAGTACTTC

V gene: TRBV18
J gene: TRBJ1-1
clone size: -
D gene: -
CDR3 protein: CASSPREDGEAFF
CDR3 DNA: TGTGCCAGCTCACCACGGGAGGACGGTGAAGCTTTCTTT

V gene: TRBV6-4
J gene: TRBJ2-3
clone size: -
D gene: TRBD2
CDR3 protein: CASSDSGGATDTQYF
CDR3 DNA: TGTGCCAGCAGTGATAGCGGGGGGGCCACAGATACGCAGTATTTT

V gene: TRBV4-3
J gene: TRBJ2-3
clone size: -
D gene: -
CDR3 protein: CASSQGPRDTQYF
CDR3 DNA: TGCGCCAGCAGCCAAGGTCCCAGAGATACGCAGTATTTT

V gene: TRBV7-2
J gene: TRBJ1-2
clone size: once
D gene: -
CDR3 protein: CASSPRSNYGYTF
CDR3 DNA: TGTGCCAGCAGCCCTCGGTCTAACTATGGCTACACCTTC

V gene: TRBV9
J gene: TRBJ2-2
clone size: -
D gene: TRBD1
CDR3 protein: CASSPSGTGGSGTGELFF
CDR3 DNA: TGTGCCAGCAGCCCTTCTGGGACAGGGGGCAGTGGCACCGGGGAGCTGTTTTTT

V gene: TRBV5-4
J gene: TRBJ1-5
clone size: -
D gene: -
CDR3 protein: CASSLDPDYSNQPQHF
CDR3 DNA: TGTGCCAGCAGCCTGGATCCAGACTATAGCAATCAGCCCCAGCATTTT

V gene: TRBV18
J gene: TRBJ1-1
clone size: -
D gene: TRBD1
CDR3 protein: CASSPGQVNTEAFF
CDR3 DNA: TGTGCCAGCTCACCGGGACAGGTGAACACTGAAGCTTTCTTT

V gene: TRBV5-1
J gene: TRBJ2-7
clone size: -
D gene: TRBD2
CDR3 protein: CASSLVASGSYEQYF
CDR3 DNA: TGCGCCAGCAGCTTGGTGGCTAGCGGAAGTTACGAGCAGTACTTC

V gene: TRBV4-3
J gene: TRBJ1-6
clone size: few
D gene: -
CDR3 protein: CASSHGFGSPLHF
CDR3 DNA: TGCGCCAGCAGCCACGGTTTTGGTTCACCCCTCCACTTT

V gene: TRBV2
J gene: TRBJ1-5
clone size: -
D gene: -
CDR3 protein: CASSPDRLDQPQHF
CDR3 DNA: TGTGCCAGCAGTCCGGACAGACTGGATCAGCCCCAGCATTTT

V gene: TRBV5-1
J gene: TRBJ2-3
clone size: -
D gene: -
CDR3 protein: CASSINSYTDTQYF
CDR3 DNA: TGCGCCAGCAGCATAAATAGTTACACAGATACGCAGTATTTT

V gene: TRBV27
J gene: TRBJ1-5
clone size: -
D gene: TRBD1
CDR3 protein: CATGLDRDQPQHF
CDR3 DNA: TGTGCCACCGGCCTTGACAGGGATCAGCCCCAGCATTTT

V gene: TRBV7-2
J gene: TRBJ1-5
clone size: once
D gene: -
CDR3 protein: CASSGGHRPDGVNQPQHF
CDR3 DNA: TGTGCCAGCAGCGGAGGCCATCGACCGGACGGAGTTAATCAGCCCCAGCATTTT

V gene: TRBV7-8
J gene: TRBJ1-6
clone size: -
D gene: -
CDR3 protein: CASSLIHPGDYSPLHF
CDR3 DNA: TGTGCCAGCAGCCTCATTCACCCAGGGGATTATTCACCCCTCCACTTT

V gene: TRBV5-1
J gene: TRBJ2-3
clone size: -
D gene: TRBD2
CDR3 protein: CASSLVAGDTDTQYF
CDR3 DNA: TGCGCCAGCAGCTTAGTAGCGGGGGACACAGATACGCAGTATTTT

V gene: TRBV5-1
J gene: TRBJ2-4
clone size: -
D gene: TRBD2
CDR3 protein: CASSGQTSGGADIQYF
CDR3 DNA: TGCGCCAGCAGCGGCCAGACTAGCGGGGGGGCTGACATTCAGTACTTC

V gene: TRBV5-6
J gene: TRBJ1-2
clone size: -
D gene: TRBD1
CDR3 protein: CASNRDRVYGYTF
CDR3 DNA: TGTGCCAGCAACCGGGACAGGGTTTATGGCTACACCTTC

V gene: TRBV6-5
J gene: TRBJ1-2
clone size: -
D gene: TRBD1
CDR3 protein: CASSRTGTGVGYTF
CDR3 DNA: TGTGCCAGCAGTCGAACCGGGACAGGGGTTGGCTACACCTTC

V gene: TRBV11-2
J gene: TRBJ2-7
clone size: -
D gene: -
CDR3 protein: CARGSEYEQYF
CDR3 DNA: TGTGCGAGGGGGAGCGAGTACGAGCAGTACTTC

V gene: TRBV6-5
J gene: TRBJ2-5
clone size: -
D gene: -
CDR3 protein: CASRRPGQETQYF
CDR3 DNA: TGTGCCAGCCGTAGACCGGGACAAGAGACCCAGTACTTC

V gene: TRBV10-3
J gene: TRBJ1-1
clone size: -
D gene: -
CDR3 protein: CAIKKVEMNTEAFF
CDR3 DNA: TGTGCCATCAAGAAAGTGGAGATGAACACTGAAGCTTTCTTT

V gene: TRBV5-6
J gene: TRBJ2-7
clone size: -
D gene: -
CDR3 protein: CASSQDRSYEQYF
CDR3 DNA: TGTGCCAGCAGCCAGGACAGATCGTACGAGCAGTACTTC

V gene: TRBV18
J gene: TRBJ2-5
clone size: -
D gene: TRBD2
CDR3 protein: CASSPPASGTQETQYF
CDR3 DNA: TGTGCCAGCTCACCCCCGGCTAGCGGAACCCAAGAGACCCAGTACTTC

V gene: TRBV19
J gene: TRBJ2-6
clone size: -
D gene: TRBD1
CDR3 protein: CASSPGTGFGANVLTF
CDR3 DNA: TGTGCCAGTAGTCCCGGGACAGGGTTTGGGGCCAACGTCCTGACTTTC

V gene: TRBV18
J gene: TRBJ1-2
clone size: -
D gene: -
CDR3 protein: CASSPPPNPNLYGYTF
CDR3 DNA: TGTGCCAGCTCACCACCCCCTAATCCAAACCTTTATGGCTACACCTTC

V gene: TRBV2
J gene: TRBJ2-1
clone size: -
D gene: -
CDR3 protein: CASNNGLYNEQFF
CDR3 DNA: TGTGCCAGCAATAATGGCCTTTACAATGAGCAGTTCTTC

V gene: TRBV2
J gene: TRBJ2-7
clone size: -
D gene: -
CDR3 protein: CASSISDCFF
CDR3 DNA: TGTGCCAGCAGTATCTCGGACTGTTTCTTC

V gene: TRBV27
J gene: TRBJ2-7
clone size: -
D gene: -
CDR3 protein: CASSPWAQGLTYEQYF
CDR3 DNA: TGTGCCAGCAGTCCATGGGCTCAGGGCCTAACCTACGAGCAGTACTTC

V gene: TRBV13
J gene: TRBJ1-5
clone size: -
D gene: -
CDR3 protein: CASSLAGNQPQHF
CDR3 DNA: TGTGCCAGCAGCTTAGCAGGCAATCAGCCCCAGCATTTT

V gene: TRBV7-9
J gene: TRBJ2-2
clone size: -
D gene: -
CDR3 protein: CASSPETGTGELFF
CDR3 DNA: TGTGCCAGCAGCCCGGAAACGGGGACCGGGGAGCTGTTTTTT

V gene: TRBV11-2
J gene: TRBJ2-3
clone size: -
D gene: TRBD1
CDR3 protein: CASSREFGTGGKDTQYF
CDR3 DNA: TGTGCCAGCAGCAGAGAGTTCGGGACAGGTGGCAAGGATACGCAGTATTTT

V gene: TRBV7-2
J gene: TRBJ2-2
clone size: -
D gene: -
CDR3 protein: CASSLPPGELFF
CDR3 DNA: TGTGCCAGCAGCTTACCTCCCGGGGAGCTGTTTTTT

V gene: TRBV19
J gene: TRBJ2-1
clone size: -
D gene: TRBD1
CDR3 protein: CASRTGGSYNEQFF
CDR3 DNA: TGTGCCAGTAGGACAGGGGGCTCCTACAATGAGCAGTTCTTC

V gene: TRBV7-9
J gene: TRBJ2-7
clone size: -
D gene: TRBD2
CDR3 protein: CASSASGGLSFWGGYEQYF
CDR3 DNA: TGTGCCAGCAGCGCCTCGGGAGGGCTGTCTTTTTGGGGTGGCTACGAGCAGTACTTC

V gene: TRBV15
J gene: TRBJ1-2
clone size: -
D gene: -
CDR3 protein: CATSRVPVYGYTF
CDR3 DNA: TGTGCCACCAGCAGAGTTCCGGTCTATGGCTACACCTTC

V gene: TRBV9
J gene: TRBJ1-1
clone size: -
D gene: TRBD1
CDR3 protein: CASSVGTGVREYTEAFF
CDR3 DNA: TGTGCCAGCAGCGTCGGGACAGGGGTCAGGGAATACACTGAAGCTTTCTTT

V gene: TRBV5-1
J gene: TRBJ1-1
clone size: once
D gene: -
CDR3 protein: CASRRVVDTEAFF
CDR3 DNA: TGCGCCAGCAGGAGGGTCGTGGACACTGAAGCTTTCTTT

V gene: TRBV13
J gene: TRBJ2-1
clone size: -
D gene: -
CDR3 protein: CASARVGETNEQFF
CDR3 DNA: TGTGCCAGCGCTCGAGTGGGAGAAACAAATGAGCAGTTCTTC

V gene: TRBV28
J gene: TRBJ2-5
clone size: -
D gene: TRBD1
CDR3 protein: CASSSARGQETQYF
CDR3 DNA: TGTGCCAGCAGTTCGGCCAGGGGGCAGGAGACCCAGTACTTC

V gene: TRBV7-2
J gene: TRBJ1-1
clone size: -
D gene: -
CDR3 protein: CASKPSTLEAFF
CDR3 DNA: TGTGCCAGCAAACCATCTACCCTTGAAGCTTTCTTT

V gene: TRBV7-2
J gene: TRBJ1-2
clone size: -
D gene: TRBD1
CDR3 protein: CASSVAGGGQYGYTF
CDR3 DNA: TGTGCCAGCAGTGTAGCGGGAGGGGGCCAATATGGCTACACCTTC

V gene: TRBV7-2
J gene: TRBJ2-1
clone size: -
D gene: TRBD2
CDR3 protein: CASSIRTSGTNNEQFF
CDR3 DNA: TGTGCCAGCAGCATAAGGACTAGCGGAACTAACAATGAGCAGTTCTTC